The 14 T cell receptor beta chains presented below share a single source sample, sequenced in a study of early T cells in non-severe SARS-CoV-2 infection. Via MiXCR, TCRdb re-called the 5' RACE reads, giving one row per CDR3 protein. The sample lists 45,000 to 55,000 distinct CDR3 sequences, approximately 6.7% occurring once. Sequencing input: whole blood. The source is an adult who was a healthcare worker with PCR-confirmed SARS-CoV-2 infection or an uninfected control (not recorded which).

At least ten counts were recorded for this clonotype. The rearrangement links TRBV20-1 to TRBJ1-6; D perhaps matches TRBD1 (5 bases). Between the trimmed V and J ends, which lost 6 bases and 13 bases, there was a span of 13 bases. CDR1 is DFQATT, CDR2 SNEGSKA, per germline (reference sequence). The length of the CDR3 is 11 residues. The CDR3 nucleotides read TGCAGTGCGGAATCACAGGATCCCCTCCACTTT. Residues: CSAESQDPLHF.

This clonotype was seen a handful of times. This chain uses TRBV19 with TRBJ2-2, with a possible D match to TRBD2 (6 bases). The germline CDR1 and CDR2 sequences are LNHDA and SQIVND (reference sequence). This CDR3 is 15 amino acids long. V lost 3 bases and J lost 6, with 14 bases in between. The DNA of the CDR3 is TGTGCCAGTAGTATCGGGAGTTCGCGATCCGGGGAGCTGTTTTTT. Protein product: CASSIGSSRSGELFF. Based on the CDR3 plus reference TRBV19 and TRBJ2-2, the full variable domain is DGGITQSPKYLFRKEGQNVTLSCEQNLNHDAMYWYRQDPGQGLRLIYYSQIVNDFQKGDIAEGYSVSREKKESFPLTVTSAQKNPTAFYLCASSIGSSRSGELFFGEGSRLTVL.

This clonotype has a handful of counts. This chain joins TRBV7-9 and TRBJ1-1; D perhaps matches TRBD1 (6 bases). V dropped 5 bases and J dropped 1 base, with 17 bases sitting between them. Germline V gives CDR1 SEHNR, CDR2 FQNEAQ (reference sequence). CDR3 size: 16 residues. The CDR3, as DNA: TGTGCCAGCAGCCCAGTTGGGGGCCGCGCGAACACTGAAGCTTTCTTT. Amino acids: CASSPVGGRANTEAFF.

Many counts were recorded for this clonotype. The chain carries TRBV29-1 and TRBJ2-7, with D maybe TRBD1 (5 bases). Germline assignment: CDR1 SQVTM and CDR2 ANQGSEA. The CDR3 is made up of 11 amino acids. Trimming removed 4 bases from V and 7 bases from J, with 11 bases in between. The CDR3 coding sequence is TGCAGCGTTGTCAGGGCGCGGGAGCAGTACTTC. Its translation is CSVVRAREQYF.

This clonotype turned up a few times. The chain joins TRBV7-9 to TRBJ2-5; TRBD1 aligns across 11 bases. This CDR3 is 14 amino acids long. Germline CDR1 reads SEHNR; CDR2 reads FQNEAQ (reference sequence). J was trimmed by 6 bases and V by 5 bases; bases with no gene match: 5. The CDR3 sequence is CASSQDRGLKTQYF. The CDR3 DNA follows: TGTGCCAGCAGCCAGGACAGGGGGCTAAAGACCCAGTACTTC.

This clonotype was found a few times. The J gene is TRBJ1-6, the V gene TRBV28, with 8 bases aligning to TRBD1. Germline V CDR1 and CDR2: MDHEN, SYDVKM. The junction had 3 bases not matched to a gene; V was cut back by 4 bases and J by 10 bases. The CDR3 totals 13 residues. CDR3 sequence: CASSSGGASPLHF. The DNA of the CDR3 is TGTGCCAGCAGTTCAGGGGGCGCATCACCCCTCCACTTT.

This clonotype was picked up many times. This chain uses TRBV2 with TRBJ1-6, with D uncertain. With 8 bases removed from V and 5 bases from J, the gap between germline ends came to 13 bases. The CDR3 loop spans 14 amino acids. The germline V gene has CDR1 SNHLY and CDR2 FYNNEI. The CDR3 loop reads CASGSGPNNSPLHF. For the CDR3, the DNA is TGTGCCAGCGGCTCCGGGCCTAATAATTCACCCCTCCACTTT.

This chain uses TRBV15 with TRBJ2-3; the D call may be TRBD1 or TRBD2 (6 bases each). The CDR3 contains 14 residues. Trimming removed 1 base at V and 4 bases at J, with 9 bases between. CDR1 is LNHNV and CDR2 is YYDKDF in the germline V gene (reference sequence). The CDR3 here is CATSRGGAADTQYF. CDR3 DNA sequence: TGTGCCACCAGCAGAGGGGGGGCGGCAGATACGCAGTATTTT.

Many counts were recorded for this clonotype. The chain links TRBV7-6 to TRBJ2-1, with D perhaps matching TRBD2 (5 bases). The CDR3 length is 13 residues. Trimming left V 5 bases short and J 8 bases short, with 13 bases between. Germline V gene sequence: CDR1 SGHVS, CDR2 FNYEAQ. The CDR3 loop is CASSKLESHEQFF. CDR3 sequence (DNA): TGTGCCAGCAGCAAACTAGAATCCCATGAGCAGTTCTTC. Based on the CDR3 plus reference TRBV7-6 and TRBJ2-1, the full variable domain is GAGVSQSPRYKVTKRGQDVALRCDPISGHVSLYWYRQALGQGPEFLTYFNYEAQQDKSGLPNDRFSAERPEGSISTLTIQRTEQRDSAMYRCASSKLESHEQFFGPGTRLTVL.

In this sample, this clonotype turned up many times. V is TRBV7-9 and J is TRBJ2-2; D unresolved. This CDR3 comprises 14 residues. V gave up 0 bases and J gave up 2 bases, with 4 bases separating them. CDR1 and CDR2 (germline): SEHNR, FQNEAQ (reference sequence). CDR3 DNA: TGTGCCAGCAGCTTAGCCAGCAACACCGGGGAGCTGTTTTTT. Encoded protein: CASSLASNTGELFF.

This clonotype has a count of ten or more. The V call is TRBV4-3, the J call TRBJ2-3; D is possibly TRBD1 (6 bases). CDR1 is LGHNA, CDR2 YSLEER, per germline. This CDR3 spans 15 amino acids. V lost 0 bases and J 2 bases, leaving 9 bases between the germline ends. DNA for the CDR3: TGCGCCAGCAGCCAAGATGGACAGTTCACAGATACGCAGTATTTT. Its protein product is CASSQDGQFTDTQYF.

The chain joins TRBV19 to TRBJ2-1; perhaps TRBD1 as D (5 bases). CDR3 size: 16 residues. V gave up 1 base and J gave up 8 bases, with 18 bases separating them. The germline V gene encodes CDR1 LNHDA and CDR2 SQIVND (reference sequence). CDR3 nucleotide sequence: TGTGCCAGTAGTATAGCTGGGGCACTAAGATGGGATGAGCAGTTCTTC. It specifies CASSIAGALRWDEQFF. Full variable domain (rest looked up from reference TRBV19 and TRBJ2-1): DGGITQSPKYLFRKEGQNVTLSCEQNLNHDAMYWYRQDPGQGLRLIYYSQIVNDFQKGDIAEGYSVSREKKESFPLTVTSAQKNPTAFYLCASSIAGALRWDEQFFGPGTRLTVL.

The sample holds many counts of this clonotype. This chain links TRBV7-9 with TRBJ1-1; the D is unclear. Germline CDR1 and CDR2: SEHNR and FQNEAQ (reference sequence). The CDR3 covers 13 residues. V lost 1 base and J 6 bases, leaving 9 bases between the germline ends. The CDR3 DNA follows: TGTGCCAGCAGCTTAGAGTCGATTTCTGAAGCTTTCTTT. Translating gives CASSLESISEAFF.

This clonotype was recorded a few times. This chain uses TRBV6-1 with TRBJ2-1; D remains ambiguous. Between the trimmed V and J ends, which lost 4 bases and 2 bases, there was a span of 12 bases. The germline V gene encodes CDR1 MNHNS and CDR2 SASEGT. The CDR3 extends over 15 amino acids. The CDR3 bases are TGTGCCAGCAGTGCCGAGTCTGTGACCTACAATGAGCAGTTCTTC. Its translation: CASSAESVTYNEQFF.